Listed below are T cell receptor beta chains from one sample, sequenced in a study of blood T cell repertoires in COVID-19. The repertoire was sequenced with immunoSEQ multiplex PCR; TCRdb's copy has only in-frame clones and lacks some. The sample yields 65,000 or so clones, around four fifths seen once. The sample comprised peripheral blood. The receptors here all came from a man aged 60 to 69 with acute or convalescent COVID-19. Each CDR3 is given with its conserved first and last residue. D genes are given only for firm matches. Clone size, where shown, is once, few, many, or a class for clones that have expanded.

j_call | d_call | clone_size | v_call | cdr3_aa | cdr3_nt
TRBJ2-1 | NA | NA | TRBV24-1 | CATSVPERGEQFF | TGTGCCACCAGTGTCCCTGAAAGGGGTGAGCAGTTCTTC
TRBJ2-5 | NA | NA | TRBV7-2 | CASSLDSYQETQYF | TGTGCCAGCAGCTTAGACTCGTACCAAGAGACCCAGTACTTC
TRBJ1-4 | TRBD1 | NA | TRBV19 | CASSAGTAKKLFF | TGTGCCAGTAGTGCCGGGACAGCTAAAAAACTGTTTTTT
TRBJ2-5 | NA | few | TRBV7-2 | CASSLRGISETQYF | TGTGCCAGCAGCTTACGGGGGATCAGCGAGACCCAGTACTTC
TRBJ2-2 | TRBD2 | NA | TRBV24-1 | CATTSGDSGTGELFF | TGTGCCACGACTAGCGGGGACTCGGGCACCGGGGAGCTGTTTTTT
TRBJ1-2 | TRBD1 | NA | TRBV5-1 | CASSLEGTGGARGYTF | TGCGCCAGCAGCTTGGAAGGGACAGGGGGCGCCCGGGGCTACACCTTC
TRBJ2-2 | NA | NA | TRBV28 | CASSLSFYTGELFF | TGTGCCAGCAGTTTATCTTTTTACACCGGGGAGCTGTTTTTT
TRBJ2-4 | NA | NA | TRBV4-1 | CASSQEGWGVTSKNIQYF | TGCGCCAGCAGCCAAGAAGGGTGGGGGGTGACCTCCAAAAACATTCAGTACTTC
TRBJ2-1 | TRBD2 | NA | TRBV2 | CASSEQGGIKSYNEQFF | TGTGCCAGCAGTGAACAGGGAGGGATTAAGTCCTACAATGAGCAGTTCTTC
TRBJ2-1 | TRBD1 | NA | TRBV7-8 | CASSSDRVTYNEQFF | TGTGCCAGCAGCTCGGACAGGGTCACCTACAATGAGCAGTTCTTC
TRBJ2-6 | TRBD1 | NA | TRBV18 | CASSVTGAGANVLTF | TGTGCCAGCTCAGTGACAGGGGCGGGGGCCAACGTCCTGACTTTC
TRBJ1-1 | TRBD1 | NA | TRBV30 | CAWSVPGQGERTEAFF | TGTGCCTGGAGTGTCCCGGGACAGGGGGAAAGAACTGAAGCTTTCTTT
TRBJ2-5 | TRBD1 | NA | TRBV7-3 | CASSLRPGTGSKETQYF | TGTGCCAGCAGCTTAAGGCCCGGGACAGGGTCTAAAGAGACCCAGTACTTC
TRBJ1-2 | TRBD1 | NA | TRBV5-1 | CASSLAPTGGGNGYTF | TGCGCCAGCAGCTTGGCCCCCACAGGGGGCGGAAATGGCTACACCTTC
TRBJ2-7 | NA | NA | TRBV7-3 | CASSLEQGYEQYF | TGTGCCAGCAGCTTAGAACAGGGTTACGAGCAGTACTTC
TRBJ1-6 | TRBD1 | NA | TRBV28 | CASRRQGGSSPLHF | TGTGCCAGCAGGAGACAGGGGGGGAGTTCACCCCTCCACTTT
TRBJ2-7 | TRBD2 | NA | TRBV12-5 | CASGLGTRSSSYEQYF | TGTGCTAGTGGTTTAGGGACTAGGTCGAGCTCCTACGAGCAGTACTTC
TRBJ1-6 | NA | NA | TRBV12-3/TRBV12-4 | CASTISVHSPLHF | TGTGCCAGCACTATTTCGGTTCATTCACCCCTCCACTTT
TRBJ2-5 | NA | few | TRBV4-1 | CASSQVHPTVQETQYF | TGCGCCAGCAGCCAAGTGCATCCCACAGTCCAAGAGACCCAGTACTTC
TRBJ2-5 | TRBD1 | NA | TRBV2 | CASSLRGPKQETQYF | TGTGCCAGCAGTCTTAGGGGGCCCAAACAAGAGACCCAGTACTTC
TRBJ2-5 | NA | NA | TRBV4-1 | CASSMETGHQETQYF | TGCGCCAGCAGCATGGAAACAGGACACCAAGAGACCCAGTACTTC
TRBJ1-6 | NA | NA | TRBV5-1 | CASSSSVIAGTLQSPLHF | TGCGCCAGCAGCAGCAGCGTAATAGCCGGGACACTCCAATCACCCCTCCACTTT
TRBJ2-1 | NA | NA | TRBV21-1 | CASSIYHGEVNEQFF | TGTGCCAGCAGCATTTACCACGGGGAAGTCAATGAGCAGTTCTTC